One sample yielded the 26 T cell receptor beta chains listed below, sequenced in a study of monozygotic twins with cystic fibrosis. The repertoire was sequenced with immunoSEQ multiplex PCR; TCRdb's copy has only in-frame clones and lacks some. The table has around 33,000 clones, roughly 84% seen once. Sequencing used blood. The receptors shown here come from a girl aged 2-10 years with cystic fibrosis.

This chain links TRBV9 with TRBJ1-5, with a possible D match to TRBD1 (6 bases). The germline gives CDR1 SGDLS, CDR2 YYNGEE. CDR3 length: 13 amino acids. The V end lost 4 bases, the J end lost 8 bases, and 13 bases lay between the germline ends. The CDR3 bases are TGTGCCAGCAGCCCCTCTCCAGGGGAGCCCCAGCATTTT. It codes for CASSPSPGEPQHF.

V is TRBV7-6 and J is TRBJ2-7, with a possible D match to TRBD2 (6 bases). The CDR3 is 15 residues long. V lost 1 base, J lost 4 bases, and 14 bases lay in between. CDR1 and CDR2 from the germline V gene are SGHVS and FNYEAQ. CDR3 in DNA: TGTGCCAGCAGCTTAGGCGGGGCCCTGAGTTACGAGCAGTACTTC. Protein sequence: CASSLGGALSYEQYF.

A few counts support this clone. The rearrangement joins TRBV27 to TRBJ1-5, with a tentative D call TRBD1 (6 bases). Trimming took 6 bases from V and 4 from J, leaving 13 bases between them. The germline CDR1 and CDR2 sequences are MNHEY and SMNVEV (reference sequence). The CDR3 spans 14 residues. The CDR3 is CASSLQGGNQPQHF. CDR3 nucleotide sequence: TGTGCCAGCAGCCTACAGGGAGGGAATCAGCCCCAGCATTTT.

The CDR3 here is CASSLSPGQPQHF. Here the CDR3 DNA reads TGTGCCAGCAGTTTATCGCCCGGGCAGCCCCAGCATTTT. This chain joins TRBV27 and TRBJ1-5; D gene unclear. The germline V gene encodes CDR1 MNHEY and CDR2 SMNVEV (reference sequence). The CDR3 consists of 13 residues. Trimming took 0 bases from V and 7 from J, leaving 7 bases between them.

The chain links TRBV5-1 to TRBJ1-2; D possibly corresponds to TRBD1 (6 bases). The V gene's germline CDR1 is SGHRS and CDR2 YFSETQ. V lost 2 bases to trimming and J lost 10 bases, with 12 bases between them. The CDR3 is made up of 12 amino acids. The DNA of the CDR3 is TGCGCCAGCAGCTTCACAGGGCGTCCCTACACCTTC. It codes for CASSFTGRPYTF.

The V and J genes are TRBV4-2 and TRBJ2-3, with 8 bases fitting TRBD2. This CDR3 is built from 16 residues. The germline gives CDR1 LGHNA, CDR2 YNFKEQ. The V and J ends lost 1 base and 1 base, in that order; junction bases with no gene match: 4. This chain's CDR3 is CASSQVGGGRTDTQYF. The CDR3 DNA reads as TGTGCCAGCAGCCAAGTCGGCGGGGGGCGCACAGATACGCAGTATTTT.

The chain carries TRBV2 and TRBJ2-5; TRBD1 might be the D (7 bases). V was clipped by 6 bases and J by 2 bases, with 13 bases between them. The CDR3 runs to 14 residues. The germline V gene encodes CDR1 SNHLY and CDR2 FYNNEI. This chain's CDR3 is CASRGSGGQETQYF. The CDR3 DNA reads TGTGCCAGCAGGGGATCAGGGGGGCAAGAGACCCAGTACTTC.

This clone has only a few counts. The rearrangement uses TRBV6-1 and TRBJ2-6, with 10 bases identical to TRBD2. The CDR3 spans 17 residues. CDR1 and CDR2 from the germline V gene are MNHNS and SASEGT. V dropped 3 bases and J dropped 2; count of bases not matched to a gene: 4. In DNA, the CDR3 is TGTGCCAGCAGTGATCGAGGACTAGCGGCTGGGGCCAACGTCCTGACTTTC. Its protein is CASSDRGLAAGANVLTF.

The V call is TRBV5-1, the J call TRBJ2-2; 10 positions agree with TRBD2. The J segment lost 0 bases and the V segment lost 0 bases, leaving 14 bases of the junction unmatched. Germline CDR1 SGHRS, CDR2 YFSETQ. This CDR3 has 21 amino acids. CDR3 sequence reads: CASSLVGLAGVQFPNTGELFF. As DNA, the CDR3 is TGCGCCAGCAGCTTGGTTGGTCTAGCGGGGGTCCAGTTTCCGAACACCGGGGAGCTGTTTTTT.

The rearrangement uses TRBV5-4 and TRBJ2-2; 7 nucleotides agree with TRBD2. The CDR3 length is 17 residues. With V trimmed by 4 bases and J by 7 bases, 16 bases remained unmatched. Per germline, CDR1 SGHNT and CDR2 YYREEE (reference sequence). This CDR3 is CASSHGAAGRWGGELFF. CDR3 nucleotides: TGTGCCAGCAGCCATGGTGCAGCGGGGAGATGGGGCGGGGAGCTGTTTTTT.

V usage is TRBV5-1 and J usage is TRBJ2-3; no definite D call. V dropped 0 bases and J dropped 4 bases, with 18 bases sitting between them. CDR1 is SGHRS and CDR2 is YFSETQ in the germline V gene. The CDR3 extends over 17 amino acids. The CDR3 spells CASSLARTSTGADTQYF. In DNA form, the CDR3 reads TGCGCCAGCAGCTTGGCCAGGACCTCCACGGGCGCAGATACGCAGTATTTT. Filled out from reference TRBV5-1 and TRBJ2-3, the complete variable domain reads KAGVTQTPRYLIKTRGQQVTLSCSPISGHRSVSWYQQTPGQGLQFLFEYFSETQRNKGNFPGRFSGRQFSNSRSEMNVSTLELGDSALYLCASSLARTSTGADTQYFGPGTRLTVL.

The chain has TRBV2 and TRBJ1-1; the D is unclear. Trimming took 3 bases from V and 3 from J, leaving 11 bases between them. Looked up from germline, CDR1 is SNHLY and CDR2 is FYNNEI. The CDR3 spans 14 residues. CDR3 residues: CASSDPGRDTEAFF. CDR3 nucleotides: TGTGCCAGCAGTGATCCGGGTAGGGACACTGAAGCTTTCTTT.

The CDR3 DNA reads as TGTGCCATCAGCTCGATGGGCTACGAGCAGTACTTC. As protein: CAISSMGYEQYF. The rearrangement uses TRBV10-3 and TRBJ2-7; D unclear. V was clipped by 6 bases and J by 3 bases, with 9 bases between them. Germline V gene sequence: CDR1 ENHRY, CDR2 SYGVKD. This CDR3 contains 12 residues.

In this sample, this clone turned up once. The genes are TRBV7-9 and TRBJ2-5; possible D gene TRBD2, 6 bases. The CDR3 loop spans 14 amino acids. The germline V gene encodes CDR1 SEHNR and CDR2 FQNEAQ (reference sequence). Between the trimmed V and J ends, which lost 5 bases and 4 bases, there was a span of 14 bases. CDR3 nucleotides: TGTGCCAGCAGCCCCCACGGGAGATCAGAGACCCAGTACTTC. Its translation: CASSPHGRSETQYF.

The chain joins TRBV18 to TRBJ2-5; 12 bases agree with TRBD2. This CDR3 is built from 14 residues. Per germline, CDR1 KGHSH and CDR2 LQKENI. After removal of 3 bases from V and 5 bases from J, the junction contained 1 base not matched to a gene. The DNA of the CDR3 is TGTGCCAGCTCACCCGGGACTAGCGGGGAGACCCAGTACTTC. This gives the protein CASSPGTSGETQYF.

As DNA, the CDR3 is TGTGCCAGCAGTTACGGCGGGGGGGCCACAGATACGCAGTATTTT. This translates into CASSYGGGATDTQYF. This chain connects TRBV6-5 to TRBJ2-3, with 9 positions matching TRBD2. The V and J ends lost 2 bases and 2 bases, in that order; junction bases with no gene match: 2. Germline lookup yields CDR1 MNHEY and CDR2 SVGAGI. This CDR3 is built from 15 residues.

This clone appeared once. The chain uses TRBV6-5 and TRBJ2-7; TRBD1 aligns across 8 bases. Germline V gives CDR1 MNHEY, CDR2 SVGAGI. V was clipped by 2 bases and J by 5 bases; unmatched bases: 2. CDR3 length: 13 amino acids. CDR3 bases: TGTGCCAGCAGTTACGGACAGGGCGACGAGCAGTACTTC. This codes for CASSYGQGDEQYF.

This sequence joins TRBV6-1 and TRBJ2-7; D ambiguous. Trimming pared 1 base from V and 2 bases from J, leaving 12 bases between. This CDR3 contains 15 residues. Germline V CDR1 and CDR2: MNHNS, SASEGT. The CDR3 coding sequence is TGTGCCAGCAGTGAAGTCTGGGAATCCACCTACGAGCAGTACTTC. It encodes CASSEVWESTYEQYF.

The gene calls are TRBV7-2 and TRBJ1-2; possibly TRBD1 for D (5 bases). CDR1 SGHTA and CDR2 FQGNSA come from the germline V gene. Deletions cut 0 bases from V and 12 bases from J, with 17 bases between. This CDR3 contains 14 residues. The CDR3 here is CASSLAARALVDTF. The DNA of the CDR3 is TGTGCCAGCAGCTTAGCTGCCAGGGCCTTAGTAGACACCTTC.

This clone has only one observation. The chain couples TRBV5-1 to TRBJ2-2; D may be TRBD1 (6 bases). CDR3 length equals 14 residues. The germline V gene has CDR1 SGHRS and CDR2 YFSETQ. The V and J ends lost 3 bases and 3 bases respectively, with 9 bases between them. DNA for the CDR3: TGCGCCAGCAGCTCGACAGGTTACACCGGGGAGCTGTTTTTT. It encodes CASSSTGYTGELFF.

V gene TRBV18 combines with J gene TRBJ2-3; 8 bases are a match to TRBD2. Germline loops: CDR1 KGHSH, CDR2 LQKENI. The CDR3 spans 17 residues. V gave up 3 bases and J gave up 4 bases; unmatched junction bases: 12. The CDR3 bases are TGTGCCAGCTCACCGCGGTCTGGCGGGGGGAGTGCAGATACGCAGTATTTT. It translates to CASSPRSGGGSADTQYF.

The chain is built from TRBV19 and TRBJ2-4, with TRBD2 identical over 12 bases. Per germline, CDR1 LNHDA and CDR2 SQIVND (reference sequence). Trimming took 4 bases from V and 2 from J; bases not matched to a gene: 6. This CDR3 is built from 17 residues. DNA of the CDR3: TGTGCCAGTAGTAGATCTAGCGGGGGGGCCACCAAAAACATTCAGTACTTC. Translated, it gives CASSRSSGGATKNIQYF.

V usage is TRBV6-1 and J usage is TRBJ2-7; D gene uncertain. This CDR3 is built from 10 residues. The germline V and J ends were trimmed by 5 bases and 7 bases, with 6 bases remaining between them. Germline V gene sequence: CDR1 MNHNS, CDR2 SASEGT. The DNA of the CDR3 is TGTGCCAGCAGTACACGGGAGCAGTACTTC. Encoded protein: CASSTREQYF.

Only a few counts were recorded for this clone. The genes are TRBV27 and TRBJ2-2; TRBD1 agrees at 7 bases. The ends lost 8 bases at V and 6 bases at J; junction bases unmatched: 9. Germline CDR1 MNHEY, CDR2 SMNVEV (reference sequence). This CDR3 region has 14 residues. CDR3 protein: CASQGQFLPGELFF. In DNA, the CDR3 is TGTGCCAGCCAGGGACAGTTTCTGCCCGGGGAGCTGTTTTTT.

The chain is built from TRBV7-2 and TRBJ1-4, with D possibly matching TRBD1 (5 bases). Trimming cost V 0 bases and J 4 bases, with 9 bases left between them. Germline V gene data show CDR1 as SGHTA and CDR2 as FQGNSA. This CDR3 region has 15 residues. The CDR3 sequence: CASSLAGANNEKLFF. In nucleotides, the CDR3 is TGTGCCAGCAGCTTAGCTGGGGCCAATAATGAAAAACTGTTTTTT.

The genes are TRBV6-1 and TRBJ2-7, with 7 positions matching TRBD1. V shed 2 bases, J shed 6 bases, and the junction held 1 base outside the gene matches. CDR1 and CDR2 from the germline V gene are MNHNS and SASEGT. The CDR3 extends over 12 amino acids. As DNA, the CDR3 is TGTGCCAGCAGTGAACAGGGGGTCGAGCAGTACTTC. Its protein is CASSEQGVEQYF.